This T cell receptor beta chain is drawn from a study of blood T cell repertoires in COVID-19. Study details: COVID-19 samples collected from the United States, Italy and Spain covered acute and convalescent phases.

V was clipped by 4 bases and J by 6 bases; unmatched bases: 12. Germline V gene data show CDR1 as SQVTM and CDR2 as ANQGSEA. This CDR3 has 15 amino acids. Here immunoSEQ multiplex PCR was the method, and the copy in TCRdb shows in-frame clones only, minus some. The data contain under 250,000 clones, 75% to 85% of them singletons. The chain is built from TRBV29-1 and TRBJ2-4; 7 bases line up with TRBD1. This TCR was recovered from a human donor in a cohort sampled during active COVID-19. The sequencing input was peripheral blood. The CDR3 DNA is TGCAGCGTTGTTGGTTCAGGGACAGTATCAAACATTCAGTACTTC. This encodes CSVVGSGTVSNIQYF.